This TCR beta chain was sequenced in a study of OX40 agonist ivuxolimab in advanced cancers. The germline V and J ends were trimmed by 7 bases and 7 bases, with 10 bases remaining between them. The CDR3 covers 11 residues. Germline-derived CDR1 and CDR2 are MDHEN and SYDVKM. Some clones are missing from TCRdb's copy, which holds only in-frame ones; the method was immunoSEQ multiplex PCR. This table holds tens of thousands of clones, over 75% found once. The sequence came from an adult with an advanced solid tumor such as melanoma, head and neck, liver or kidney cancer. The rearrangement links TRBV28 to TRBJ1-1; D not certain. The source material was CD4+ or CD8+ T cells sorted from blood, sampled in a trial of the OX40 agonist ivuxolimab. The CDR3 DNA follows: TGTGCCAGCAACTATTTACATGAAGCTTTCTTT. Protein: CASNYLHEAFF.